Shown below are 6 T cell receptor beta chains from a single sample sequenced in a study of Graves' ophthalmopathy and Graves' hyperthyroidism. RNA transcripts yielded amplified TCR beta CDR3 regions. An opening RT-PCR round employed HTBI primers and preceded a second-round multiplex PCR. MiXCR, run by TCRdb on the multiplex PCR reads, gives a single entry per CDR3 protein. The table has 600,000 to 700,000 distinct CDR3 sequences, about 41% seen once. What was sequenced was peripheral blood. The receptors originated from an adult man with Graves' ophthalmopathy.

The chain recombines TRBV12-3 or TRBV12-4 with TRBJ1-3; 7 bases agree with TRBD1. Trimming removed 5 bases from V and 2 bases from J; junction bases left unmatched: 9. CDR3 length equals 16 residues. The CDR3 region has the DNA TGTGCCAGCAGTCGACAGGGTTTTAGTGCTGGAAACACCATATATTTT. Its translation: CASSRQGFSAGNTIYF.

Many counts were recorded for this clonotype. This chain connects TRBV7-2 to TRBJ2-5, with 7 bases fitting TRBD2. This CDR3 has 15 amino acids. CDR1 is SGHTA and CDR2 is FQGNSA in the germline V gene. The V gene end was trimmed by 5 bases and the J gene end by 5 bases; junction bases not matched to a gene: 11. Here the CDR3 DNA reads TGTGCCAGCAGCGCCGGGGGGTTTGGCGGGGAGACCCAGTACTTC. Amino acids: CASSAGGFGGETQYF.

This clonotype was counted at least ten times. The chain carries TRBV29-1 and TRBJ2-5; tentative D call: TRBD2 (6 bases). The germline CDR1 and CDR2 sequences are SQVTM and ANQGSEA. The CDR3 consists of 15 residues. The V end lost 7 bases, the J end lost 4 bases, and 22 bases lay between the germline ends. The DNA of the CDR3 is TGCAGCGCCTCCCCTTCCGGGGCGCGGGGAGAGACCCAGTACTTC. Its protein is CSASPSGARGETQYF.

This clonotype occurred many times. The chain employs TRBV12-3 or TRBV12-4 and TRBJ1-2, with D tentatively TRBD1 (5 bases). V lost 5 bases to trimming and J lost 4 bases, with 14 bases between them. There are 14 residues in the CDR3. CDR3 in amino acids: CASSRGPLIYGYTF. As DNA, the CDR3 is TGTGCCAGCAGTAGGGGACCGTTGATCTATGGCTACACCTTC.

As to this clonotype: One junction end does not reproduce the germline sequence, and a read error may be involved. The CDR3 spells CVSSSTGPYNSPLHF. CDR3 DNA sequence: TGCGTCAGCAGCTCGACAGGGCCTTATAATTCACCCCTCCACTTT. The gene calls are TRBV5-1 and TRBJ1-6; 7 bases are shared with TRBD1. The CDR3 sequence is 15 residues long. Looked up from germline, CDR1 is SGHRS and CDR2 is YFSETQ. Drawing the rest from reference TRBV5-1 and TRBJ1-6, the complete variable domain is KAGVTQTPRYLIKTRGQQVTLSCSPISGHRSVSWYQQTPGQGLQFLFEYFSETQRNKGNFPGRFSGRQFSNSRSEMNVSTLELGDSALYLCVSSSTGPYNSPLHFGNGTRLTVT.

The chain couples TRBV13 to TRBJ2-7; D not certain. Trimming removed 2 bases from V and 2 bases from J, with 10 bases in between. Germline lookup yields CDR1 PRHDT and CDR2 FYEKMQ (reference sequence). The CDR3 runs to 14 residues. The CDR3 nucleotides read TGTGCCAGCAGCTTACCTTCCCGAACCTACGAGCAGTACTTC. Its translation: CASSLPSRTYEQYF.